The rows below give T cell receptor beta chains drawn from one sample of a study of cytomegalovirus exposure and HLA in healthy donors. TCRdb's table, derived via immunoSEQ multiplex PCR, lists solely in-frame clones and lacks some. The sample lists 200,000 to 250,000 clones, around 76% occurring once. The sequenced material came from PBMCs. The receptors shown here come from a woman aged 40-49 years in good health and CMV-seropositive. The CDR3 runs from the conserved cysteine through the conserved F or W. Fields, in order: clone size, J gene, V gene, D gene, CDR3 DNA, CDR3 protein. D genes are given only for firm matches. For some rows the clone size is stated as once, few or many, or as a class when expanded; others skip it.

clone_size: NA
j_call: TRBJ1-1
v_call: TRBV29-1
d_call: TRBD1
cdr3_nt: TGCAGCGCCGGGACAGGGGGCGCAGGCACTGAAGCTTTCTTT
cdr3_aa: CSAGTGGAGTEAFF

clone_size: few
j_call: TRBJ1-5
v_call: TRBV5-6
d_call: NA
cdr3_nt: TGTGCCAGCAGCTTGGGGCAGAGCAATCAGCCCCAGCATTTT
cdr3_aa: CASSLGQSNQPQHF

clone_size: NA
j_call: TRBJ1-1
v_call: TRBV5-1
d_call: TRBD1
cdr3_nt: TGCGCCAGCAGCTTTGGATCATCGGGACAGGGTAACACTGAAGCTTTCTTT
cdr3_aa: CASSFGSSGQGNTEAFF

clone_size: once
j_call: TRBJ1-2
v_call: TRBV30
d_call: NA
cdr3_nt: TGTGCCTGGAGTATTGGGGAGGGGCATGGCTACACCTTC
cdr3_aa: CAWSIGEGHGYTF

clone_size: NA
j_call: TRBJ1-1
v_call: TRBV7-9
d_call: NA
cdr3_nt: TGTGCCAGCAGCTTAGAGGCAGGGACTGAAGCTTTCTTT
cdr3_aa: CASSLEAGTEAFF

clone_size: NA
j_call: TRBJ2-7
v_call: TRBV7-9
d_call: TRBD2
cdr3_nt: TGTTCCAGCAGCTTTGGCGGGAGTTACGAGCAGTACTTC
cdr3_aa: CSSSFGGSYEQYF

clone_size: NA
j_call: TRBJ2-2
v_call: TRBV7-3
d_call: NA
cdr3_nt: TGTGCCAGCAGCGCGAGGAACACCGGGGAGCTGTTTTTT
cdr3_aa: CASSARNTGELFF

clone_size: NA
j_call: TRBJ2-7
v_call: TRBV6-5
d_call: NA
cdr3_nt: TGTGCCAGCAGTTACCGTCGCGAGCAGTACTTC
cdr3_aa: CASSYRREQYF

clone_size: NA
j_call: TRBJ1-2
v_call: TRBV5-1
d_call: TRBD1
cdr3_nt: TGCGCCAGCAGCGAATCGACAGGGGGCGGGTATGGCTACACCTTC
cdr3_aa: CASSESTGGGYGYTF

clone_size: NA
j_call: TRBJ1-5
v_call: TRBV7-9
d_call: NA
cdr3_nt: TGTTCCAGCAGCTTCAGGGATCAGCCCCAGCATTTT
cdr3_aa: CSSSFRDQPQHF

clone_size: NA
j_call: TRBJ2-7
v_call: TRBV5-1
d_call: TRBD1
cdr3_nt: TGCGCCAGCAGCTTGGGGACAGGGAGTCCCTACGAGCAGTACTTC
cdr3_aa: CASSLGTGSPYEQYF

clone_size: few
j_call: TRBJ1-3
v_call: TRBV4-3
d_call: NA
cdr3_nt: TGCGCCAGCAGCCAAGCTTACGGGACTGGAAACACCATATATTTT
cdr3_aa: CASSQAYGTGNTIYF

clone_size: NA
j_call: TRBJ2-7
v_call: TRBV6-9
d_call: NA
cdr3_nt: TGTGCCAGCAGTTGTATCGCGACGGAGGGAGGACGAAACCCCTCCTACGAGCAGTACTTC
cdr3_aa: CASSCIATEGGRNPSYEQYF

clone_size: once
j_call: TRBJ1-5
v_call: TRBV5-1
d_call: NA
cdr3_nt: TGCGCCAGCAGCTTGGAAGGAGAGGGCAATCAGCCCCAGCATTTT
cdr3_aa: CASSLEGEGNQPQHF

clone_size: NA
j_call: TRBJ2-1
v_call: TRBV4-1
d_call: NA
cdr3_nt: TGCGCCAGCAGCCAAGAGAAACACCATGCGGACAATGAGCAGTTCTTC
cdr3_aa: CASSQEKHHADNEQFF

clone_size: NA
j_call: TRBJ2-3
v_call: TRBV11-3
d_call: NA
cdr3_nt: TGTGCCAGCAGCTCAGCAGATACGCAGTATTTT
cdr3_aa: CASSSADTQYF

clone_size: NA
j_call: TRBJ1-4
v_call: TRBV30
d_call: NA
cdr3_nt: TGTGCCTGGAACAAACTTGGGGGCTCTAATGAAAAACTGTTTTTT
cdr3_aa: CAWNKLGGSNEKLFF

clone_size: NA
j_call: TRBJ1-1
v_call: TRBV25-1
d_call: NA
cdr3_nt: TGTGCCAGCAGTGAATGGGGCATGAACACTGAAGCTTTCTTT
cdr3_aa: CASSEWGMNTEAFF

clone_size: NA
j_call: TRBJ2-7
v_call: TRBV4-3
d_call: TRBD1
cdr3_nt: TGCGCCAGCAGCCAAACAGACAGGGTTAGCTCCTACGAGCAGTACTTC
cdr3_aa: CASSQTDRVSSYEQYF

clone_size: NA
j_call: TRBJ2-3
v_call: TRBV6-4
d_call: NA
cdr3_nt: TGTGCCAGCAGTGTGGACAAGATTAGCACAGATACGCAGTATTTT
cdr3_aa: CASSVDKISTDTQYF

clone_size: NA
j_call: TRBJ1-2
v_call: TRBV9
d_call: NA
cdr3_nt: TGTGCCAGCAGCCCTCGACAGCCTATTAACTATGGCTACACCTTC
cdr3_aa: CASSPRQPINYGYTF

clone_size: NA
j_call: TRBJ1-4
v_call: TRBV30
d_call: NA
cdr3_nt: TGTGCCTGGACTTACTCAGGGGTGAATGAAAAACTGTTTTTT
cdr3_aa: CAWTYSGVNEKLFF

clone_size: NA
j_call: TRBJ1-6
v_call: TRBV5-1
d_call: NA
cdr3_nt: TGCGCCAGCAGCCTCGGTGCCCGGGAGTATAATTCACCCCTCCACTTT
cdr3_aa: CASSLGAREYNSPLHF

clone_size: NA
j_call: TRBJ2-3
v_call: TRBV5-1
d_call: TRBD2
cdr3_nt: TGCGCCAGCAGCCCGGGAGGAAGCACAGATACGCAGTATTTT
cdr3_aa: CASSPGGSTDTQYF

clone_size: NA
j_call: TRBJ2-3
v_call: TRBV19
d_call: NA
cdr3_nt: TGTGCCAGTAGTATCGACGGCCTACAGGGAGCCACAGATACGCAGTATTTT
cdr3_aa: CASSIDGLQGATDTQYF

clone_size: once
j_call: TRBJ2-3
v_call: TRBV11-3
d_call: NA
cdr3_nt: TGTGCCAGCAGCCTACGGACTGGGATCCCGTATTTT
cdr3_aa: CASSLRTGIPYF

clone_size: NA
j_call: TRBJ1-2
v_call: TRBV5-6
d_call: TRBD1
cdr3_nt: TGTGCCAGCAGCCGGGCGCCGGGACAGGGGAACTATGGCTACACCTTC
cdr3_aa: CASSRAPGQGNYGYTF

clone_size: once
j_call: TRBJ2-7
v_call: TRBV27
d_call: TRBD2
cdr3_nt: TGTGCCAGCAGTTGGACTAGCGGGGTAACTCCCCCTCTTGAGCAGTACTTC
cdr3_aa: CASSWTSGVTPPLEQYF

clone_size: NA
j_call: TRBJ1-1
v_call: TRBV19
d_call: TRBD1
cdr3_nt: TGTGCCAGTAGGGACAGGGGAAACACTGAAGCTTTCTTT
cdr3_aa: CASRDRGNTEAFF

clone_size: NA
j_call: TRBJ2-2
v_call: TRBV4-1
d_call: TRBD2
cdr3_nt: TGCGCCAGCAGCCAAGGACTAGCGGTAAACACCGGGGAGCTGTTTTTT
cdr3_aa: CASSQGLAVNTGELFF

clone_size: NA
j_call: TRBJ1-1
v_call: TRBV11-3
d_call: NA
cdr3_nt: TGTGCCAGCAGCTTAGATTCCAAGCGGGGCCGAGCTTTCTTT
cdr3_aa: CASSLDSKRGRAFF

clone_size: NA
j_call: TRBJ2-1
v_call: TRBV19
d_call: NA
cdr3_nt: TGTGCCAGTAGTATAGCGGAGGCGGATGAGCAGTTCTTC
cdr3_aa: CASSIAEADEQFF

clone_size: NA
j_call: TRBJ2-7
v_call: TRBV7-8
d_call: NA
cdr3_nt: TGTGCCAGCAGCTTAAGAGGTTCCACAGGGCTCGTCGAGCAGTACTTC
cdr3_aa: CASSLRGSTGLVEQYF

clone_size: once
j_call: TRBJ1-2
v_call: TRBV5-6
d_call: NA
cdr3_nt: TGTGCCAGCAGCGCCGGGGGGGACTATGGCTACACCTTC
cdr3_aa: CASSAGGDYGYTF

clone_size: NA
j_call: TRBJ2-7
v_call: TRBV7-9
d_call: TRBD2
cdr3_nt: TGTGCCAGCAGCTTATTTGGAAAAGAACGGGGACTAGGCCACGAGCAGTACTTC
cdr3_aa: CASSLFGKERGLGHEQYF

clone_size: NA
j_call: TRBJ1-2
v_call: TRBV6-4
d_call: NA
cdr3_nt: TGTGCCAGCAGTGACCCTACAGGGTGGGATGGCTACACCTTC
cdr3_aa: CASSDPTGWDGYTF

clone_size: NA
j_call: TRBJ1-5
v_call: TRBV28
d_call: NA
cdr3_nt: TGTGCCAGCAGTTTCCTGGGGTCCGGGGGGCGACAGCCCCAGCATTTT
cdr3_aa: CASSFLGSGGRQPQHF

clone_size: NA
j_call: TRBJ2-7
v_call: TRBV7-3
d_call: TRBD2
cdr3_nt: TGTGCCAGCAGCTTATACCCGGGGGGCTACGAGCAGTACTTC
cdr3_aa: CASSLYPGGYEQYF

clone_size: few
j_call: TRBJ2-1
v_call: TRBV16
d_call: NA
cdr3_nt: TGTGCCAGCAGCCAATCACAACTAGCATACAATGAGCAGTTCTTC
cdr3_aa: CASSQSQLAYNEQFF

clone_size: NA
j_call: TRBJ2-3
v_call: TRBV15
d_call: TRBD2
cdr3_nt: TGTGCCACCAGCAGAGATAGGGGAGCGGGAGATCGCACAGATACGCAGTATTTT
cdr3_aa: CATSRDRGAGDRTDTQYF

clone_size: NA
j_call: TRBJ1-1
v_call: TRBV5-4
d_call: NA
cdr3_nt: TGTGCCAGCAGCTTGGACGATACTCGAGCTTTCTTT
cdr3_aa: CASSLDDTRAFF

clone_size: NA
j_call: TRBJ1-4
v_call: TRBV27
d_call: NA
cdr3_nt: TGTGCCAGCAGTTTATCCTGGACCGCCGGGGGAAAACTGTTTTTT
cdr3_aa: CASSLSWTAGGKLFF

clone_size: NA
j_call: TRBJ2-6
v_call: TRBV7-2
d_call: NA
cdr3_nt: TGTGCCAGCAGCTCGAGCTCTGGGGCCAACGTCCTGACTTTC
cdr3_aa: CASSSSSGANVLTF

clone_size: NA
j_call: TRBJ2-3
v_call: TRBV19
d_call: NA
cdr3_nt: TGTGCCAGTAGTATCGGCGGAGGCACAGATACGCAGTATTTT
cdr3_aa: CASSIGGGTDTQYF

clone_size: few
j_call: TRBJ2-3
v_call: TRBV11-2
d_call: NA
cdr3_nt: TGTGCCAGCAGCCAGGACAAAGATACGCAGTATTTT
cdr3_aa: CASSQDKDTQYF

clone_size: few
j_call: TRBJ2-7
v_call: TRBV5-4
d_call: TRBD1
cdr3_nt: TGTGCCAGCCCCTGGACAGGGGTCTACGAGCAGTACTTC
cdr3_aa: CASPWTGVYEQYF

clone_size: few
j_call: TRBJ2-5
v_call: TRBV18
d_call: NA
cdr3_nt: TGTGCCAGCTCACCTAATCAGGGGTTCGCGGAGACCCAGTACTTC
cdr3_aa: CASSPNQGFAETQYF

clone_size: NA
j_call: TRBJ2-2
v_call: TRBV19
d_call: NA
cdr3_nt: TGTGCCTCCAAGGAAGCCGGGGTCACTACCGGGGAGCTGTTTTTT
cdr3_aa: CASKEAGVTTGELFF

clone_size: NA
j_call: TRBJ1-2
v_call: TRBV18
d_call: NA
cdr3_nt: TGTGCCAGCCAACCCGGGGGGAGTTTCTATGGCTACACCTTC
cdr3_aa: CASQPGGSFYGYTF

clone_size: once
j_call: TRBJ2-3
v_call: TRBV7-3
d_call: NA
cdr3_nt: TGTGCCAGCAGCTTTATGGGGAGTGAAACAGATACGCAGTATTTT
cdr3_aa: CASSFMGSETDTQYF

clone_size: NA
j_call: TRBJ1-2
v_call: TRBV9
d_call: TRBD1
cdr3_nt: TGTGCCAGCAGCCCCATCGGGACAGGGACGTATGGCTACACCTTC
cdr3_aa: CASSPIGTGTYGYTF

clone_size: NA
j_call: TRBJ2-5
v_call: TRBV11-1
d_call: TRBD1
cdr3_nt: TGTGCCAGCAGCTCTACAGGGGCTGAGACCCAGTACTTC
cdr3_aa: CASSSTGAETQYF

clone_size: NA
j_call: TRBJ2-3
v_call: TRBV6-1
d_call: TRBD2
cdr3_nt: TGTGCCAGCGGTGCCGGGACTAGTGTGGCAGATACGCAGTATTTT
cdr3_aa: CASGAGTSVADTQYF

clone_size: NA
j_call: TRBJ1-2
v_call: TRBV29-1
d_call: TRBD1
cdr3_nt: TGCAGCGTCGTCTCAGGGGGCGCCTATGGCTACACCTTC
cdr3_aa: CSVVSGGAYGYTF

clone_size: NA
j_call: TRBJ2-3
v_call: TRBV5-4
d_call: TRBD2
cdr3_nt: TGTGCCAGCAGCTTGGGACTAGCGGGTTCCCCAGGGGCAGATACGCAGTATTTT
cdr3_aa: CASSLGLAGSPGADTQYF

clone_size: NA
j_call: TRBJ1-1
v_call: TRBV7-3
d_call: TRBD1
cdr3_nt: TGTGCCAGCAGCATACAGGGGGGTGAAGCTTTCTTT
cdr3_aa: CASSIQGGEAFF

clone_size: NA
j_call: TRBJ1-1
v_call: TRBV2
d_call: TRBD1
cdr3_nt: TGTGCCAGCAGCGGACAGGGAGGCACTGAAGCTTTCTTT
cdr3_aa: CASSGQGGTEAFF

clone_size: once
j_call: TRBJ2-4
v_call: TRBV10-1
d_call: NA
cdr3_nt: TGCGCCAGCAGTGAGGGGCCCAATTCCTTAAACATTCAGTACTTC
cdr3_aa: CASSEGPNSLNIQYF

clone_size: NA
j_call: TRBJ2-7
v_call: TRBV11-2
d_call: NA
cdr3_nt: TGTGCCAGCAGCTCATCGGCGGGACAGTACGAGCAGTACTTC
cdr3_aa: CASSSSAGQYEQYF